The entry below gives a single T cell receptor beta chain sequence along with its context. The data are from a study of graft-versus-host responses after intestinal transplantation. For the study at large: Induction using anti-thymocyte globulin, followed by tacrolimus and steroids for roughly 3 years, was given to all recipients. Findings of the study overall: Elevated graft-versus-host to host-versus-graft clonal ratios in allografts were recorded for patients with graft-donor T cell macrochimerism.

Responders that carried the CFSE label, roughly 200,000 of them, were plated with roughly 200,000 irradiated, violet-dye-labeled stimulator cells. Once the reaction had ended, proliferating CFSE-low CD3+CD4+ and CD3+CD8+ responders were sorted. Per germline, CDR1 SQVTM and CDR2 ANQGSEA. With 4 bases removed from V and 4 bases from J, the gap between germline ends came to 14 bases. The CDR3 length is 13 residues. Repertoires were generated with immunoSEQ multiplex PCR, while TCRdb's copy carries only in-frame clones and drops some. The table has approximately 4,600 clones, about 30% seen once. This sample comprised alloreactive CD4+ T cells from a mixed lymphocyte reaction culture, obtained before intestinal transplant. Subset in this sample: CFSE-low proliferating T cells sorted from roughly six-day pre-transplant mixed lymphocyte reaction (GvH or HvG direction). The sequence was obtained from a human patient who received an intestinal transplant. The chain links TRBV29-1 to TRBJ2-7; maybe TRBD2 (6 bases). The chain's CDR3 is CSVVPGLSYEQYF. DNA for the CDR3: TGCAGCGTTGTCCCGGGACTTTCGTACGAGCAGTACTTC.